The source of this T cell receptor beta chain is a study of blood T cell repertoires in COVID-19. Trimming took 3 bases from V and 8 from J, leaving 11 bases between them. The CDR3 length is 12 residues. The germline CDR1 and CDR2 sequences are SGDLS and YYNGEE. Only in-frame clones appear in the TCRdb table, and some are missing; sequencing was by immunoSEQ multiplex PCR. Among roughly 100,000 clones listed, around 88% were seen once. The V gene is TRBV9, the J gene TRBJ1-2; D uncertain. This TCR was sampled from a man aged 45-65 years with COVID-19, enrolled during active disease. The material sequenced was peripheral blood. CDR3 nucleotide sequence: TGTGCCAGCAGCGCCGACTTGGAGGGCTACACCTTC. Protein product: CASSADLEGYTF. The entire variable domain, with the rest obtained from reference TRBV9 and TRBJ1-2, is as follows: DSGVTQTPKHLITATGQRVTLRCSPRSGDLSVYWYQQSLDQGLQFLIQYYNGEERAKGNILERFSAQQFPDLHSELNLSSLELGDSALYFCASSADLEGYTFGSGTRLTVV.